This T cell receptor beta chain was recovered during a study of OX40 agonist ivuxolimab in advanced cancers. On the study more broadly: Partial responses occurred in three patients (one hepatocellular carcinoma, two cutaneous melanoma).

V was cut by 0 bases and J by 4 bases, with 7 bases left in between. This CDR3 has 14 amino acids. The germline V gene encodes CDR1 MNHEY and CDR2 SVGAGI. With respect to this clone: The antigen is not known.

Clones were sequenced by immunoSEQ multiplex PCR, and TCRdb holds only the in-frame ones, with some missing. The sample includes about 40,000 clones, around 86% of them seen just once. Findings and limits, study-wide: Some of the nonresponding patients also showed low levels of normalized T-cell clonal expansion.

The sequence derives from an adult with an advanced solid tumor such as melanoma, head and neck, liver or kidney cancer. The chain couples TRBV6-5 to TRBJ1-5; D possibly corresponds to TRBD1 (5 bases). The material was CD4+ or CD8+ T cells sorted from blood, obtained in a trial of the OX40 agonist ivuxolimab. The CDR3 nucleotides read TGTGCCAGCAGTTACTCGAGACAGAATCAGCCCCAGCATTTT. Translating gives CASSYSRQNQPQHF.